The present T cell receptor beta chain was sequenced within a study of beta chain features in type 1 diabetes. A note on this clone: Its target is not known.

General observations from the study: Within each of all four CD4+ subsets, Type 1 diabetes patients had TCRB CDR3s that were moderately but significantly shorter. The naive, central memory and Treg TCRB repertoires showed an apparent similarity that was greater among patients than among healthy donors.

Sorting produced populations that all topped 98% purity. Since all of the isolated RNA was reverse transcribed, expressed TCRB transcripts were what got sequenced. Profiling relied on immunoSEQ multiplex PCR, and the TCRdb table lists in-frame clones only, not all of them. The table lists roughly 160,000 clones, 7% to 9% of them singletons. Sequenced: central memory CD4+ T cells from blood. This sequence was found in a young man with type 1 diabetes.

The chain's CDR3 is CATSPPFQPQHF. DNA of the CDR3: TGTGCCACCAGCCCCCCTTTTCAGCCCCAGCATTTT. V gene TRBV15 combines with J gene TRBJ1-5; D is uncertain. V was pared by 5 bases and J by 6 bases, with 8 bases between. This CDR3 spans 12 amino acids. From germline, CDR1 is LNHNV and CDR2 YYDKDF (reference sequence).